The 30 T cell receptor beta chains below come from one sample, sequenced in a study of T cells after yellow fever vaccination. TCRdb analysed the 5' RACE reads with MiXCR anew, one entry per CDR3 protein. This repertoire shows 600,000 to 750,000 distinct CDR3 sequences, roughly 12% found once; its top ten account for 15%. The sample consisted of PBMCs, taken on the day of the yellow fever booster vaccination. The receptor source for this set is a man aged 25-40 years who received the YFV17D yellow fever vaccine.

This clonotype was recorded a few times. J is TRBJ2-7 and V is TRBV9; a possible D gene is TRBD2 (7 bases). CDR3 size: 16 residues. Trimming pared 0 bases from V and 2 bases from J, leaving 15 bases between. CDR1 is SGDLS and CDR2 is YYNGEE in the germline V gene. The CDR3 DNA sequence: TGTGCCAGCAGCGTAGGGGGGGCTAGCGGTGCCTACGAGCAGTACTTC. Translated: CASSVGGASGAYEQYF.

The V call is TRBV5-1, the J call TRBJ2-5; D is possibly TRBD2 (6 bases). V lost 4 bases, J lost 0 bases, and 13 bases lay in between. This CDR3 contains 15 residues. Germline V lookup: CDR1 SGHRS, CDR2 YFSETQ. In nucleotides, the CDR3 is TGCGCCAGCAGCCAGACTAGTTCGGACCAAGAGACCCAGTACTTC. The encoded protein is CASSQTSSDQETQYF.

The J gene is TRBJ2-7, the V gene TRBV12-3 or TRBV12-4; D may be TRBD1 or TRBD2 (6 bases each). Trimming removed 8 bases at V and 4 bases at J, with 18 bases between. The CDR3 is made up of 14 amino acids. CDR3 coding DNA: TGTGCCAGCGGGCAAAGCGAGGGGGGTTACGAGCAGTACTTC. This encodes CASGQSEGGYEQYF.

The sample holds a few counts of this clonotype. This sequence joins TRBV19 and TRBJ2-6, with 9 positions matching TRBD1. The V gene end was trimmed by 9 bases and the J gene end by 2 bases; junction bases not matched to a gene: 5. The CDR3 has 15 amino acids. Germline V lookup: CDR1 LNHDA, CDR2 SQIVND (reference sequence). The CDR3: CASFRTGAGANVLTF. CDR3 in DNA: TGTGCCAGCTTCCGGACAGGGGCTGGGGCCAACGTCCTGACTTTC.

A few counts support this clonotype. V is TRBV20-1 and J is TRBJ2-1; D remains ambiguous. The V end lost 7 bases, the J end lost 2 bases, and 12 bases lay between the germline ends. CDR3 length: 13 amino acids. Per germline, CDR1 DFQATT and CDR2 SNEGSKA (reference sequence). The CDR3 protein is CSGLLAPYNEQFF. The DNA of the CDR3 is TGCAGTGGGTTATTAGCCCCCTACAATGAGCAGTTCTTC.

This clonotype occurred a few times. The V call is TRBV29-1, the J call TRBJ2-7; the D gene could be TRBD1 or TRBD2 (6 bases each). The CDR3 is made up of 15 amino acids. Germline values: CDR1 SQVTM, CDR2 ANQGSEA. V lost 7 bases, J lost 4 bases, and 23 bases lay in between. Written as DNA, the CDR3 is TGCAGCGCTAGAGGCGGGACAATTCCACCGTACGAGCAGTACTTC. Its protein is CSARGGTIPPYEQYF.

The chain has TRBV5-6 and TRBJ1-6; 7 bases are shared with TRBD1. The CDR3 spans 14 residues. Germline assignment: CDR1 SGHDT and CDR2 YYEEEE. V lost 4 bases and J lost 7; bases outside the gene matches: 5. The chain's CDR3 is CASSGGTANSPLHF. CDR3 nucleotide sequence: TGTGCCAGCAGCGGGGGGACAGCCAATTCACCCCTCCACTTT.

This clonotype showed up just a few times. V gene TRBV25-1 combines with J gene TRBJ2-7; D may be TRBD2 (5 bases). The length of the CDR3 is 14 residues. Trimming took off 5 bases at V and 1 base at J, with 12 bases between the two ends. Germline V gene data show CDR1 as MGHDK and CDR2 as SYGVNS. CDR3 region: CASSTGGRSYEQYF. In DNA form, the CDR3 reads TGTGCCAGCAGTACCGGAGGACGGTCCTACGAGCAGTACTTC.

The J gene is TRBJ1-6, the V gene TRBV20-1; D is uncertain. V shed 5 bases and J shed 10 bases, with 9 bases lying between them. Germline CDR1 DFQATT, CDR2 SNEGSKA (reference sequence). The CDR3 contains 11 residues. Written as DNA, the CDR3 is TGCAGTGCTCGTCCCTCCTCACCCCTCCACTTT. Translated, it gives CSARPSSPLHF.

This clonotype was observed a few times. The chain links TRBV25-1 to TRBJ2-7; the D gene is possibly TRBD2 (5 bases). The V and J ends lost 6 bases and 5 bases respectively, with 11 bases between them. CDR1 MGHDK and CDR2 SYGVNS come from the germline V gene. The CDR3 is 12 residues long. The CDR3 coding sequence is TGTGCCAGCAGCGCGGGTTGGAACGAGCAGTACTTC. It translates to CASSAGWNEQYF.

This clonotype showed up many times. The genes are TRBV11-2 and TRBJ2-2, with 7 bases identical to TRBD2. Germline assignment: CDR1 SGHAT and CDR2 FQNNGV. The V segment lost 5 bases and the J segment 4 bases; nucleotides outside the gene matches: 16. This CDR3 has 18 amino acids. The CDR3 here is CASSHPPRPAGFTGELFF. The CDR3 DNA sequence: TGTGCCAGCAGCCACCCGCCGCGACCAGCGGGATTCACCGGGGAGCTGTTTTTT.

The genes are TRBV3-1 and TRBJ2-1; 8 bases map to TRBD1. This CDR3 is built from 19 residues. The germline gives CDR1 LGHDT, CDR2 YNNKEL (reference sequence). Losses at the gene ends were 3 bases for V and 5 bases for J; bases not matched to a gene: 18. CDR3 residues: CASSHSWGVLDRENNEQFF. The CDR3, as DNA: TGTGCCAGCAGCCACTCTTGGGGGGTTCTGGACAGGGAAAACAATGAGCAGTTCTTC.

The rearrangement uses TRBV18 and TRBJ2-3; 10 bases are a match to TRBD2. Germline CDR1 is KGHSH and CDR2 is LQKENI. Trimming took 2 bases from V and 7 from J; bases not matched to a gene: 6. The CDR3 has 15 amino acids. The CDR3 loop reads CASSPASGRINTQYF. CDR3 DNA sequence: TGTGCCAGCTCACCAGCTAGCGGGAGAATTAATACGCAGTATTTT.

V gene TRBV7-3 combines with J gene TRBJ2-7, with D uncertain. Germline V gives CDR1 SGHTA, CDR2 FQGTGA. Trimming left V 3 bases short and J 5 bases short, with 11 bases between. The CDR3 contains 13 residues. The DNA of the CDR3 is TGTGCCAGCAGCTTCACCCCTCGGGACGAGCAGTACTTC. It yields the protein CASSFTPRDEQYF.

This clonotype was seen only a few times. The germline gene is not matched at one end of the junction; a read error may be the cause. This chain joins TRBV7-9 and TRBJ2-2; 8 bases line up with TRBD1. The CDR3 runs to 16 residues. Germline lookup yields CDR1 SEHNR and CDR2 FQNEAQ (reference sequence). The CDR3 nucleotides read TGTGCCAGCAGCGGCCGGACAGGGAGGAACCCCGGGGAGCTGTTTTTT. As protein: CASSGRTGRNPGELFF. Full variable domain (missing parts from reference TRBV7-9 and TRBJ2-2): DTGVSQNPRHKITKRGQNVTFRCDPISEHNRLYWYRQTLGQGPEFLTYFQNEAQLEKSRLLSDRFSAERPKGSFSTLEIQRTEQGDSAMYLCASSGRTGRNPGELFFGEGSRLTVL.

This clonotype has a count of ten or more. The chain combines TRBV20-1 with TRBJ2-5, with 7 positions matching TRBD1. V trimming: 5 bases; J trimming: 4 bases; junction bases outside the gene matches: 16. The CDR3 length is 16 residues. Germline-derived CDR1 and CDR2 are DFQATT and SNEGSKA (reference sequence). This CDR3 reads CSAAIFGTDKSETQYF. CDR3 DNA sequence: TGCAGTGCTGCGATCTTCGGGACAGATAAATCAGAGACCCAGTACTTC.

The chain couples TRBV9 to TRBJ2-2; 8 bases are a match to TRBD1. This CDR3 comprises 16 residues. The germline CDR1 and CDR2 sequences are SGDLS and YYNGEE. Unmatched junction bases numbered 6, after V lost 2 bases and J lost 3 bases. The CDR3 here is CASSVLTGAYTGELFF. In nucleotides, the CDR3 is TGTGCCAGCAGCGTTTTGACAGGGGCTTACACCGGGGAGCTGTTTTTT.

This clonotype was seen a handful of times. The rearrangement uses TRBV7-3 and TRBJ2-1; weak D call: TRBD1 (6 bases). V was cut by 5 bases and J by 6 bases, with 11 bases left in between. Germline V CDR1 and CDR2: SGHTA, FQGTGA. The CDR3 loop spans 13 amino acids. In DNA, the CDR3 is TGTGCCAGCAGCCGACAGGCCAGCAATGAGCAGTTCTTC. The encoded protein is CASSRQASNEQFF. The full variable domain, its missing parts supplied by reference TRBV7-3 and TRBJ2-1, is GAGVSQTPSNKVTEKGKYVELRCDPISGHTALYWYRQSLGQGPEFLIYFQGTGAADDSGLPNDRFFAVRPEGSVSTLKIQRTERGDSAVYLCASSRQASNEQFFGPGTRLTVL.

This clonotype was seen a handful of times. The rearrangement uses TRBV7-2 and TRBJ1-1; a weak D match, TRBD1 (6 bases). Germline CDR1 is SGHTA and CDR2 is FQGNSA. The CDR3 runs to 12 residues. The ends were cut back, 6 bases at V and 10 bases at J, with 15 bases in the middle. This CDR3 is CASSTGLALAFF. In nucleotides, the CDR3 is TGTGCCAGCAGTACAGGGTTGGCGTTAGCTTTCTTT.

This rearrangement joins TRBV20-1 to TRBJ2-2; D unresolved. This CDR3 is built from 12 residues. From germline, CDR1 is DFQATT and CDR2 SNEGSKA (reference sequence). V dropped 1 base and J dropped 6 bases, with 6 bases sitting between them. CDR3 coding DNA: TGCAGTGCTAGAGTTGGTGCCGGGGAGCTGTTTTTT. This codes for CSARVGAGELFF.

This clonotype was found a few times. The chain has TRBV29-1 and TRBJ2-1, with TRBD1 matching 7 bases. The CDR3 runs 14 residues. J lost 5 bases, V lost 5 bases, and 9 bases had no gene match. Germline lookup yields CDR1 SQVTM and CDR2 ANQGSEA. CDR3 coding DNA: TGCAGCGTTCTCCCCGGGACAGCAAACAATGAGCAGTTCTTC. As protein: CSVLPGTANNEQFF.

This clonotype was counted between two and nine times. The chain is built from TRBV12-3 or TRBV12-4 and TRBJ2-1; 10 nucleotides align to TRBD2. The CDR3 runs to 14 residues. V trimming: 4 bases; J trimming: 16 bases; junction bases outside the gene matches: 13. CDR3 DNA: TGTGCCAGCAGTTCCGGTAGTAGCGGGAGGCCCCATTTCTTC. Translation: CASSSGSSGRPHFF.

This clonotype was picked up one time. CDR3 nucleotide sequence: TGTGCCAGCACTGTGGCAGGGAGGACTGAAGCTTTCTTT. Its translation: CASTVAGRTEAFF. The chain joins TRBV6-2 or TRBV6-3 to TRBJ1-1; tentatively, D is TRBD1 (5 bases). This CDR3 has 13 residues. Germline CDR1 is MNHEY and CDR2 is SVGEGT. With 7 bases removed from V and 5 bases from J, the gap between germline ends came to 14 bases.

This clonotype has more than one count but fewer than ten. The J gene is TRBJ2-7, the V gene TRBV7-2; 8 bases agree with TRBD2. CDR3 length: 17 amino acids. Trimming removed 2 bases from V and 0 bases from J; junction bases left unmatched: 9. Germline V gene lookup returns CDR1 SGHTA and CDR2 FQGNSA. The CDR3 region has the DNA TGTGCCAGCAGCTTAATGTTCACGGGAGGGGGCTCCTACGAGCAGTACTTC. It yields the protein CASSLMFTGGGSYEQYF.

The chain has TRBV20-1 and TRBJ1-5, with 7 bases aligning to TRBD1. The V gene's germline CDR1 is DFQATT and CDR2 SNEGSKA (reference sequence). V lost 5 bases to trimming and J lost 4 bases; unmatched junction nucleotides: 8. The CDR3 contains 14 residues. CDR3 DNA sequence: TGCAGTGCTCCTACAGGGGTACGGAATCAGCCCCAGCATTTT. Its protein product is CSAPTGVRNQPQHF.

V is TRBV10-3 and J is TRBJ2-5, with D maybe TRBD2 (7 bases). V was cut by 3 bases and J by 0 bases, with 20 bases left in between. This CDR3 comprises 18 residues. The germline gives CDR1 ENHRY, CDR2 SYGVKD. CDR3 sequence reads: CAISDRGASGLYQETQYF. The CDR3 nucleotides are TGTGCCATCAGTGACCGGGGGGCTAGCGGTTTGTACCAAGAGACCCAGTACTTC.

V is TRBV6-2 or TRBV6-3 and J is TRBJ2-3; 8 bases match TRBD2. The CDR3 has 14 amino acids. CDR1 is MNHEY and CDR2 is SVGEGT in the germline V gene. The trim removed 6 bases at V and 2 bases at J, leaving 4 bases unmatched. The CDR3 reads CASRLAAITDTQYF. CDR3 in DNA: TGTGCCAGCAGACTAGCGGCAATCACAGATACGCAGTATTTT.

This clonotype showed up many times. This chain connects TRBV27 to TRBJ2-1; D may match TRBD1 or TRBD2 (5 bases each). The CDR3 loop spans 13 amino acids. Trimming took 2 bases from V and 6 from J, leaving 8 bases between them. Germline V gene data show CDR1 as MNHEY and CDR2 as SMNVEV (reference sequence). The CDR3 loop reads CASSLLGGNEQFF. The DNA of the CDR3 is TGTGCCAGCAGTTTACTTGGGGGCAATGAGCAGTTCTTC.

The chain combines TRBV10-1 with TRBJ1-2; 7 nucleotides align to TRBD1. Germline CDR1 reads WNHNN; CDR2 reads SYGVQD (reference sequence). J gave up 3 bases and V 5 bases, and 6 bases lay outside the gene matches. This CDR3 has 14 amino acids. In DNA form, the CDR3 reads TGCGCCAGCAGTAAGGACAGGTCCGACTATGGCTACACCTTC. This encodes CASSKDRSDYGYTF.

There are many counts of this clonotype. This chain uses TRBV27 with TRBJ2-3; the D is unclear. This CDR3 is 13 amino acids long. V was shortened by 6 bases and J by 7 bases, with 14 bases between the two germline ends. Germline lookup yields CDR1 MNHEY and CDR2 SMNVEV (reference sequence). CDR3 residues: CASSPQWPHTQYF. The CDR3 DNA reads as TGTGCCAGCAGCCCTCAGTGGCCCCATACGCAGTATTTT.